Below, one T cell receptor (beta chain) is given with its context. The data belong to a study of shared clonotypes between healthy human individuals. The CDR3 sequence is 13 residues long. Trimming took off 5 bases at V and 5 bases at J, with 10 bases between the two ends. Germline assignment: CDR1 MDHEN and CDR2 SYDVKM. Clones were read by immunoSEQ multiplex PCR, and TCRdb kept only the in-frame ones, dropping some. The repertoire holds about 1 million clones, with roughly 75% as singletons. The sample was memory CD4+ T cells sorted from blood. Subset defined: CD45RA-negative fraction. The sequence was collected from a man younger than 35 in good health. This chain joins TRBV28 and TRBJ1-5, with D perhaps TRBD1 (5 bases). The CDR3 nucleotides read TGTGCCAGCAGTCCGGGACGACATCAGCCCCAGCATTTT. It is translated as CASSPGRHQPQHF.